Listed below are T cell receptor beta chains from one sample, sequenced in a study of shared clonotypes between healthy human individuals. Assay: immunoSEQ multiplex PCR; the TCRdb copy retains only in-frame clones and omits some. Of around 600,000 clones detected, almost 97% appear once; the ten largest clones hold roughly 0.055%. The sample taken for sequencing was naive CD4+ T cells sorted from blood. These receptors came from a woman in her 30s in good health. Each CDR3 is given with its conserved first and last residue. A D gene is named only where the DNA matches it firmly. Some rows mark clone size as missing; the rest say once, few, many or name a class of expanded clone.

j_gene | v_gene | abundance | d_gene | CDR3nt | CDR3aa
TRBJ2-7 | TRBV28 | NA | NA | TGTGCCAGCAGTTTAACAGCGGGTTACTACGAGCAGTACTTC | CASSLTAGYYEQYF
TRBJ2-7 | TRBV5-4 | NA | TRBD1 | TGTGCCAGCAGCCCTCCGGGACAGGAAAACTCCTACGAGCAGTACTTC | CASSPPGQENSYEQYF
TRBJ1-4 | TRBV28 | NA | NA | TGTGCCAGCAGTCTCAGGCCTCACGGCGAAAAACTGTTTTTT | CASSLRPHGEKLFF
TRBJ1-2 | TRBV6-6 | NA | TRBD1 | TGTGCCAGCAGGCAATATGGGGGACAGGGGGCCGGTGGCTACACCTTC | CASRQYGGQGAGGYTF
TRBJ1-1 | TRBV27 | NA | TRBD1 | TGTGCCAGCAGTCCTCGACAGGGAGAGGTCCGGAACACTGAAGCTTTCTTT | CASSPRQGEVRNTEAFF
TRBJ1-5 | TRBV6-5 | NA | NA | TGTGCCAGCAGTTCCCGGGAGAGGGGTAGCAATCAGCCCCAGCATTTT | CASSSRERGSNQPQHF
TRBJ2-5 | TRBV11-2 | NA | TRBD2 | TGTGCCAGCAGGGGGCCTCACGGAGCGGGGGAGACCCAGTACTTC | CASRGPHGAGETQYF
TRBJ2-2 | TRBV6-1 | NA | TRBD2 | TGTGCCAGCAGTGATTCGAGCGGGAGGGCCGGGGAGCTGTTTTTT | CASSDSSGRAGELFF
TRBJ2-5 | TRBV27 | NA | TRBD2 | TGTGCCAGCACGTCGGGGGTAGCGGGAGGTGGAGAGACCCAGTACTTC | CASTSGVAGGGETQYF
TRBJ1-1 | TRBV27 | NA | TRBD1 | TGTGCCAGCAGTATGAACTACAGGGGGCAGAACACTGAAGCTTTCTTT | CASSMNYRGQNTEAFF
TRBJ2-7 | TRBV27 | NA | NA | TGTGCCAGCAGTCCAGGCTACAGGGTTTACGAGCAGTACTTC | CASSPGYRVYEQYF
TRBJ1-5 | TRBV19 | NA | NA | TGTGCCAGTAGTATGTGGGGAGGGGGTGGCAATCAGCCCCAGCATTTT | CASSMWGGGGNQPQHF
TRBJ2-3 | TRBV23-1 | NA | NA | TGCGCCAGCAGTCGGGGGTGGGAAGGGACAGATACGCAGTATTTT | CASSRGWEGTDTQYF
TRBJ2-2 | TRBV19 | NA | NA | TGTGCCAGTCGCAGCCCCGGGACCTACGACACCGGGGAGCTGTTTTTT | CASRSPGTYDTGELFF
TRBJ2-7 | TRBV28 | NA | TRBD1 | TGTGCCAGCAGTGGACCGGGACAGGTTCCCTTATCGGCCTACGAGCAGTACTTC | CASSGPGQVPLSAYEQYF
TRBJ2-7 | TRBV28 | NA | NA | TGTGCCAGCAGTGTGACGTGGCAGGGGTTAACCTACGAGCAGTACTTC | CASSVTWQGLTYEQYF
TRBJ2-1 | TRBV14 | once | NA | TGTGCCAGCACCCCTAGGGGAAGCTCCTACAATGAGCAGTTCTTC | CASTPRGSSYNEQFF
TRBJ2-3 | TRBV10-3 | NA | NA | TGTGCCATCAGGGGACCCACAGAAGATACGCAGTATTTT | CAIRGPTEDTQYF
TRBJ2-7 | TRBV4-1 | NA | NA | TGCGCCAGCAGCCAGGGTGACTTATACGAGCAGTACTTC | CASSQGDLYEQYF
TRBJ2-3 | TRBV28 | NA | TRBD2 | TGTGCCAGCAGTTTTTGGTCTAGCGGGTACACAGATACGCAGTATTTT | CASSFWSSGYTDTQYF
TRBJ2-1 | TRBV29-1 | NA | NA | TGCAGCGTTGATAACAGATACCCTTGGAATGAGCAGTTCTTC | CSVDNRYPWNEQFF
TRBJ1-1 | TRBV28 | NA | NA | TGTGCCAGCAGTGCCACGCGCAGGGCGGCTTTCTTT | CASSATRRAAFF
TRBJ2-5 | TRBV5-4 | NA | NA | TGTGCCAGCAGCTCGGATCCAGGGCAAGAGACCCAGTACTTC | CASSSDPGQETQYF
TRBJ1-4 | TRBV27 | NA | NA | TGTGCCAGCAGAAAGGGCGGTGAAAAACTGTTTTTT | CASRKGGEKLFF
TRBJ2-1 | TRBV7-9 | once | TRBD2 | TGTGCCAGCAGCCGCGGGGGTAGCGGGACTTACAATGAGCAGTTCTTC | CASSRGGSGTYNEQFF
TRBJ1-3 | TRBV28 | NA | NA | TGTGCCAGCAGTTTAGGACAGACTTTCTCTGGAAACACCATATATTTT | CASSLGQTFSGNTIYF
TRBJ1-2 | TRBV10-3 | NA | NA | TGTGCCATCAGTGAACTACAGGATCGGCTGCGTGGCTACACCTTC | CAISELQDRLRGYTF